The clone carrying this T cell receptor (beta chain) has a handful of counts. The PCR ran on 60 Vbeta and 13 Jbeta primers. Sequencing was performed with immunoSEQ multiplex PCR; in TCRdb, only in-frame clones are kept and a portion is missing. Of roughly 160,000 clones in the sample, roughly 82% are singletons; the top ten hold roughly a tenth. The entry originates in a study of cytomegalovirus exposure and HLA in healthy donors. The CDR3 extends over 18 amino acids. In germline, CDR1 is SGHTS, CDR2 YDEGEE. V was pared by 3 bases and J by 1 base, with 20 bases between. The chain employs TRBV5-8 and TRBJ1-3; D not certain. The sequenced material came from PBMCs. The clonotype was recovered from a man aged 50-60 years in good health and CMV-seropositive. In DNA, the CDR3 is TGTGCCAGCAGCTCCCCTAGTCAACGGCTGCTTTCTGGAAACACCATATATTTT. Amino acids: CASSSPSQRLLSGNTIYF.